This T cell receptor (beta chain) was found in a study of beta chain features in type 1 diabetes. Study results and caveats: Whether HLA type affects TCRB rearrangement stayed undetermined in the present work.

CDR3 length: 12 residues. Germline CDR1 is MDHEN and CDR2 is SYDVKM. V was shortened by 5 bases and J by 7 bases, with 9 bases between the two germline ends. All of the isolated RNA was reverse transcribed, so expressed TCRB transcripts were sequenced. Assay used: immunoSEQ multiplex PCR; TCRdb lists only in-frame clones, some missing. The table has fewer than 650,000 clones, 15% to 18% seen once. As to this clone: Its target is unknown. This sample includes further DNA sequences coding for the same CDR3.

Sequences were obtained from naive CD4+ T cells from blood. The chain couples TRBV28 to TRBJ2-1; no reliable D call. This sequence originates from a man between 18 and 35 years old in good health. The CDR3 coding sequence is TGTGCCAGCAGTCTCCTAGTGAATGAGCAGTTCTTC. This sequence encodes CASSLLVNEQFF.